Here is one T cell receptor (beta chain) with its context. What it binds is not known. The data originate from a study of blood T cells in healthy people across ages. Study outcomes and limitations: Diversity was higher, and naive CD4+ cells more numerous, in long-lived donors than in aged donors. PBMC samples, being unsorted, prevented any conclusive comparison of naive and antigen-experienced cells. Across the age range, TCR beta diversity per million T cells fell in a roughly linear way. Estimates of total diversity, which came from one million sequenced T cells, were considered to be underestimates.

This CDR3 spans 12 amino acids. CDR1 is DFQATT and CDR2 is SNEGSKA in the germline V gene (reference sequence). The V end lost 6 bases, the J end lost 4 bases, and 11 bases lay between the germline ends. Primers used in a second PCR of about 6 to 12 cycles were a sample-barcoded 5' primer and a J-beta primer mix. MiXCR was run by TCRdb on the 5' RACE reads, yielding one entry per CDR3 protein. The table records approximately 690,000 distinct CDR3 sequences, roughly two fifths of them present only once. The specimen sequenced was blood. The chain carries TRBV20-1 and TRBJ2-3; D may be TRBD1 (5 bases). This TCR derives from a man at least 80 years old in good health. The CDR3 region has the DNA TGCAGTGCCGAAGAGACAGCAGATACGCAGTATTTT. Its translation is CSAEETADTQYF.